This T cell receptor (beta chain) comes out of a study of cytomegalovirus exposure and HLA in healthy donors. Study results and limitations: An analysis was carried out later, and it reportedly showed fewer N-insertions in an Asian-associated ancestry cluster than the 666-donor mean. There was a cluster of highly shared sequence variants that was likely a sequencing artifact. Accurate HLA-A and HLA-B prediction from TCR beta sequences was reported for most subjects.

CDR3 size: 18 residues. With regard to this clone: Antigen specificity is unknown.

The PCR was carried out with 60 Vbeta primers and 13 Jbeta primers. Assay used: immunoSEQ multiplex PCR; TCRdb lists only in-frame clones, some missing. The table records about 170,000 clones, just over 75% of them present only once. Source material: PBMCs. The chain has TRBV12-2 and TRBJ2-3; the table's D gene call, TRBD1, was not cross checked with the DNA. TRBV12-2 represents a pseudogene. The receptor was derived from a woman aged 30 to 39 in good health and CMV-seropositive. The CDR3 sequence is CASRLPLDRGLGRDTQYF. DNA of the CDR3: TGTGCAAGTCGCTTGCCTCTGGACAGGGGGCTCGGAAGAGATACGCAGTATTTT.